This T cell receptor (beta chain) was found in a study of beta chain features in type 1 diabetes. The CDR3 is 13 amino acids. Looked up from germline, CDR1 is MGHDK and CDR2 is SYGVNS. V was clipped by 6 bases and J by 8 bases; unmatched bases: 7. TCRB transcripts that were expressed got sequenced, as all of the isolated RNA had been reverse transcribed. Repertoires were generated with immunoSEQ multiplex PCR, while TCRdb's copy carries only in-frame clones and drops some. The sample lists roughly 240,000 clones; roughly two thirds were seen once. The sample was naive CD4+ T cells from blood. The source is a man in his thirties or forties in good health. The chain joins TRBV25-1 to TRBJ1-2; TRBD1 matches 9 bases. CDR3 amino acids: CASRGQGVGGYTF. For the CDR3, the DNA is TGTGCCAGCAGGGGACAGGGTGTGGGGGGCTACACCTTC.